Listed below are T cell receptor beta chains from one sample, sequenced in a study of T cells in Graves' hyperthyroidism and ophthalmopathy. TCRdb re-called the multiplex PCR reads through MiXCR, storing one row per CDR3 protein. The sample lists over 500,000 distinct CDR3 sequences, approximately 48% occurring once. Sequencing input: peripheral blood or thyroid tissue (not recorded which). These receptors all come from an adult woman with Graves' disease, either hyperthyroidism or ophthalmopathy (not recorded which). Each CDR3 is given with its conserved first and last residue.

v_call	cdr3_aa
TRBV2	CASSQGRVVKTQYF
TRBV20-1	CSARMPAAGDDGYTF
TRBV4-2	CASSQGDSMNTEAFF
TRBV12-3/TRBV12-4	CASSRQGYYGYTF
TRBV12-3/TRBV12-4	CASNNGGAQYF
TRBV25-1	CATKFQFSGNTIYF
TRBV2	CASSLLTANGELLF
TRBV29-1	CSVDGWGGTFGEQYF
TRBV7-9	CASSLRGSYEQYF
TRBV7-9	CASSLGTGPYGYTF
TRBV3-1	CASSQAGHLPEQYF
TRBV7-8	CASSHGGAAEAFF
TRBV4-1	CASSQDWAEKLFF
TRBV7-2	CASSQSQADTQYF
TRBV7-2	CASTTGYGGNTIYF
TRBV29-1	CSVGQGGEPQHF
TRBV28	CASSFRSFYGYTF
TRBV11-2	CASSFRDRGDGYTF
TRBV2	CASSEVPYQETQYF
TRBV7-2	CASSLLGGGNTEAFF
TRBV2	CASCWDTGAETNEKLFF
TRBV29-1	CSATDRDNYGYTF
TRBV5-5	CASSSQSAGELFF
TRBV18	CASSLNRANVLTF
TRBV19	CASRSQYSYEQYF
TRBV10-3	CAIRDSGRGTDTQYF
TRBV5-1	CASSFTTIGELLF
TRBV10-3	CAISDSRGGYEQYF
TRBV24-1	CATSRGRSSYEQYF
TRBV2	CASRSGVSLEAFF
TRBV5-6	CASSLASDGNTGKLFF
TRBV7-9	CASSEQNNSPLHF
TRBV7-8	CASSPNGGQLSYEQYF
TRBV7-2	CASSPSAGQPQQYF
TRBV20-1	CSAKGGQHYEQYF
TRBV12-3/TRBV12-4	CASSPGGRGETQYF
TRBV6-6	CASSFDSYDLNTEAFF
TRBV4-2	CASSQEAGQQFETQYF
TRBV11-2	CASSLGVKETQYF
TRBV20-1	CSAVTGYYGYTF
TRBV2	CASSEPRDRGLETQYF
TRBV7-3	CASSSFGGRAAGELFF
TRBV7-2	CASSLGGGYYNEQFF
TRBV7-9	CASSSYLDREQFF
TRBV6-6	CASSRQGAMNQPQHF
TRBV7-9	CASRTTGGTEAFF